The following is a T cell receptor beta chain sequence with its context. Germline V CDR1 and CDR2: SGHRS, YFSETQ. V lost 2 bases and J lost 6, with 11 bases in between. The CDR3 sequence is 13 residues long. These data are taken from a study of Ad26.COV2.S vaccination and SARS-CoV-2 variants. Here immunoSEQ multiplex PCR was the method, and the copy in TCRdb shows in-frame clones only, minus some. The table includes about 140,000 clones, 70% to 90% detected once. The source was peripheral blood, collected after recovery from COVID-19. The chain uses TRBV5-1 and TRBJ1-1; D may be TRBD1 (5 bases). The source of this sequence is a human donor who had recovered from COVID-19. CDR3 coding DNA: TGCGCCAGCAGCTTTTCTCGGGACTCTGAAGCTTTCTTT. As protein: CASSFSRDSEAFF.